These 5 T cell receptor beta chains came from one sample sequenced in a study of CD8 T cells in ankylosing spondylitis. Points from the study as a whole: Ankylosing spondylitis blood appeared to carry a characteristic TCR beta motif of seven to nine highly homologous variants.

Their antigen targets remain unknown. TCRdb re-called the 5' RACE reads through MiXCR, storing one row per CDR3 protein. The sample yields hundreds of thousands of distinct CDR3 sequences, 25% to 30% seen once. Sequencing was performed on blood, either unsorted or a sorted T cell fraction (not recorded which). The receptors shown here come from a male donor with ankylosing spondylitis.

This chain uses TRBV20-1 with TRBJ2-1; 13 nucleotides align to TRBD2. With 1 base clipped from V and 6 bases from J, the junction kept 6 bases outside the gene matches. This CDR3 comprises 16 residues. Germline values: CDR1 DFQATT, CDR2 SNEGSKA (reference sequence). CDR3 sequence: CSARAGLAGTGNEQFF. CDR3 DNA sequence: TGCAGTGCTAGAGCGGGACTAGCGGGAACTGGCAATGAGCAGTTCTTC.

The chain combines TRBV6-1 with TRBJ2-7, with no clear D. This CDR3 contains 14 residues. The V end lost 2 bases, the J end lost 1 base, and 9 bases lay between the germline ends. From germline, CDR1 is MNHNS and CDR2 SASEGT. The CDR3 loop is CASSERLQSYEQYV. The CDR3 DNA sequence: TGTGCCAGCAGTGAACGCCTACAATCCTACGAGCAGTACGTC.

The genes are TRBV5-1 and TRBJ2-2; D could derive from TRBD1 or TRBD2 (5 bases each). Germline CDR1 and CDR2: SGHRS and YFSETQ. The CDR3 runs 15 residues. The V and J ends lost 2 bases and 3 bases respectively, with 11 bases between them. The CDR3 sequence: CASSFGGVDTGELFF. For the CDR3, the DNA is TGCGCCAGCAGCTTTGGGGGAGTGGACACCGGGGAGCTGTTTTTT.

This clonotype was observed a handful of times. This CDR3 is CASSPLIGRGSGEQYF. As DNA, the CDR3 is TGTGCCAGCAGCCCTTTAATCGGACGGGGATCAGGCGAGCAGTACTTC. The genes are TRBV14 and TRBJ2-7, with D possibly being TRBD2 (5 bases). V shed 4 bases and J shed 6 bases, with 22 bases lying between them. The CDR3 runs 16 residues. Germline CDR1 reads SGHDN; CDR2 reads FVKESK.

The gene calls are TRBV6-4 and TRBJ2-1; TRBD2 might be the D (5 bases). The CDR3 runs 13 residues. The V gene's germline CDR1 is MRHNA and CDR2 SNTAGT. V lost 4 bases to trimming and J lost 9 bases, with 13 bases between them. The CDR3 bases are TGTGCCAGCAGTGTAGGGCCGGGATCTGAGCAGTTCTTC. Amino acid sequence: CASSVGPGSEQFF.